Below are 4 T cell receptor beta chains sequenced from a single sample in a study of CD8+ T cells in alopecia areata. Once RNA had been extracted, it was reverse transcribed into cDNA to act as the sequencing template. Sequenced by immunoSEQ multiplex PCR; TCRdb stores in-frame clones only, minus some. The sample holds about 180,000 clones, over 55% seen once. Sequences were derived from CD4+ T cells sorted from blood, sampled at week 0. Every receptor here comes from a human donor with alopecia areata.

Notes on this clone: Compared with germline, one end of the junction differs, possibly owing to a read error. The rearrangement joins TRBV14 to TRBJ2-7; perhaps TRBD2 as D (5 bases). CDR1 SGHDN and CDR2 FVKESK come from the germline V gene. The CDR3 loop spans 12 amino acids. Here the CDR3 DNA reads TGTGCCAGCAGCCAAGTTATGGGATGGGAGTCCTTC. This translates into CASSQVMGWESF.

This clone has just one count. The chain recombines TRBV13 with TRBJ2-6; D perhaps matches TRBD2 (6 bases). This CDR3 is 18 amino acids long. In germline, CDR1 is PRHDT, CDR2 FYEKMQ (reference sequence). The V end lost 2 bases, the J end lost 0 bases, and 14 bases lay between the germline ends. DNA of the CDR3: TGTGCCAGCAGCTTACTCGCGGGGCATAACTCTGGGGCCAACGTCCTGACTTTC. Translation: CASSLLAGHNSGANVLTF. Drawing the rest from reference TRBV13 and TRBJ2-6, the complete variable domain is AAGVIQSPRHLIKEKRETATLKCYPIPRHDTVYWYQQGPGQDPQFLISFYEKMQSDKGSIPDRFSAQQFSDYHSELNMSSLELGDSALYFCASSLLAGHNSGANVLTFGAGSRLTVL.

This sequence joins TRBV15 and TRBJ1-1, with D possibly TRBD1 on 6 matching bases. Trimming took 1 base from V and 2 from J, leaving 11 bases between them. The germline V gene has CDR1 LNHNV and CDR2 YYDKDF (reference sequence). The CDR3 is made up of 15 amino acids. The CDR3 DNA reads TGTGCCACCAGCAGAGTCGACAGGTTAAACACTGAAGCTTTCTTT. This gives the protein CATSRVDRLNTEAFF.

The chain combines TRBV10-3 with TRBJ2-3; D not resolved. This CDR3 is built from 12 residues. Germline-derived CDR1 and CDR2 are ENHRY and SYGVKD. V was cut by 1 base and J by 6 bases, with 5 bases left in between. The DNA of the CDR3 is TGTGCCATCAGTGAGTTGTCCGATACGCAGTATTTT. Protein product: CAISELSDTQYF.